The entry below describes one TCR beta chain. Antigen specificity is unknown. Trimming removed 0 bases at V and 3 bases at J, with 14 bases between. Germline lookup yields CDR1 LGHNT and CDR2 FRNRAP. The CDR3 loop spans 17 amino acids. These data come from a study of cytomegalovirus exposure and HLA in healthy donors. In the study overall: Some 180 million T cells yielded around 120 million unique TCR beta sequences in earlier analysis.

PCR amplification relied on 60 Vbeta primers (plus 13 Jbeta primers). Generated by immunoSEQ multiplex PCR, the TCRdb table keeps only in-frame clones and is missing some. This table holds roughly 170,000 clones, around 80% found once. Findings of the study overall: Previously analyzed data showed that most TCR beta V segments were productive at a frequency of about 87% or about 30%. Whilst most TCR sequences proved rare, a subset of public TCRs occurred across many donors. Accurate prediction of most subjects' HLA-A and HLA-B alleles from TCR beta sequences was reported.

Material: PBMCs. The chain links TRBV12-5 to TRBJ2-2; possibly TRBD2 for D (5 bases). This TCR came from a woman between 50 and 59 years old in good health and CMV-seropositive. CDR3 sequence (DNA): TGTGCTAGTGGTTTGGTACCGGGGATAAGGGACACCGGGGAGCTGTTTTTT. Protein sequence: CASGLVPGIRDTGELFF.